The next 22 T cell receptor beta chains were all read from a single sample in a study of cytomegalovirus exposure and HLA in healthy donors. A multiplex PCR was run with 60 Vbeta primers and 13 Jbeta primers. Assay used: immunoSEQ multiplex PCR; TCRdb lists only in-frame clones, some missing. The table records about 56,000 clones, about 79% of them present only once. The material sequenced was PBMCs. The origin of the receptors is a middle-aged man in good health and CMV-seronegative.

In its sample, this clone was seen once. The V gene is TRBV7-2, the J gene TRBJ1-1; D call uncertain. CDR1 and CDR2 (germline): SGHTA, FQGNSA. Trimming cost V 4 bases and J 6 bases, with 9 bases left between them. The CDR3 covers 12 residues. The CDR3 DNA follows: TGTGCCAGCAGCTACAGTTTCGCTGAAGCTTTCTTT. Its protein is CASSYSFAEAFF. Complete variable domain (other parts from reference TRBV7-2 and TRBJ1-1): GAGVSQSPSNKVTEKGKDVELRCDPISGHTALYWYRQSLGQGLEFLIYFQGNSAPDKSGLPSDRFSAERTGGSVSTLTIQRTQQEDSAVYLCASSYSFAEAFFGQGTRLTVV.

The V and J genes are TRBV7-2 and TRBJ2-5; 8 bases map to TRBD2. The CDR3 is made up of 16 amino acids. CDR1 SGHTA and CDR2 FQGNSA come from the germline V gene. The V segment lost 1 base and the J segment 2 bases; nucleotides outside the gene matches: 6. The CDR3 DNA sequence: TGTGCCAGCAGCTTAGTCGGGGGGGCGAATCAAGAGACCCAGTACTTC. Translation: CASSLVGGANQETQYF.

The chain recombines TRBV10-3 with TRBJ2-3; 11 nucleotides line up with TRBD2. CDR1 is ENHRY, CDR2 SYGVKD, per germline. Trimming at V came to 4 bases and at J to 3 bases, leaving 9 bases not matched to a gene. The CDR3 loop spans 17 amino acids. The CDR3: CAISVTSGGLQTDTQYF. CDR3 bases: TGTGCCATCAGTGTTACTAGCGGGGGCCTCCAGACAGATACGCAGTATTTT.

To note about this clone: An end of the junction differs from the germline gene, which may be a read error. The sample has other DNA sequences that encode this CDR3 too. This chain joins TRBV6-5 and TRBJ2-7, with 9 bases identical to TRBD2. Germline lookup yields CDR1 MNHEY and CDR2 SVGAGI. The CDR3 consists of 15 residues. In nucleotides, the CDR3 is TGCGCCAGCACCCCCCCAAGCGGGGGGACCTACGAGCAGTACTTC. The encoded protein is CASTPPSGGTYEQYF.

The chain has TRBV15 and TRBJ1-2; 8 positions agree with TRBD1. The CDR3 contains 14 residues. CDR1 LNHNV and CDR2 YYDKDF come from the germline V gene (reference sequence). Trimming took 5 bases from V and 4 from J; bases not matched to a gene: 6. In DNA form, the CDR3 reads TGTGCCACCAGCGGGACAGGATTTACCTATGGCTACACCTTC. Translated: CATSGTGFTYGYTF.

The rearrangement links TRBV7-2 to TRBJ2-3; the D gene is possibly TRBD1 (5 bases). V lost 5 bases, J lost 0 bases, and 15 bases lay in between. The CDR3 is 16 residues long. From germline, CDR1 is SGHTA and CDR2 FQGNSA. The CDR3 reads CASSPRATASTDTQYF. In DNA, the CDR3 is TGTGCCAGCAGCCCCAGGGCCACGGCCAGCACAGATACGCAGTATTTT.

This chain uses TRBV27 with TRBJ2-7; TRBD1 agrees at 8 bases. V trimming: 3 bases; J trimming: 2 bases; junction bases outside the gene matches: 3. The CDR3 runs to 14 residues. Germline assignment: CDR1 MNHEY and CDR2 SMNVEV (reference sequence). For the CDR3, the DNA is TGTGCCAGCAGTTTGTCAGGGGGCACCTACGAGCAGTACTTC. This sequence encodes CASSLSGGTYEQYF.

V and J are TRBV11-3 and TRBJ2-2; TRBD1 might be the D (6 bases). In germline, CDR1 is SGHNT, CDR2 YENEEA. The CDR3 length is 16 residues. Trimming took off 1 base at V and 3 bases at J, with 12 bases between the two ends. The CDR3 nucleotides are TGTGCCAGCAGCTTAGGGACAGAAGGGTACACCGGGGAGCTGTTTTTT. It encodes CASSLGTEGYTGELFF.

This chain links TRBV5-1 with TRBJ2-3; TRBD2 matches at 15 bases. The length of the CDR3 is 19 residues. Germline values: CDR1 SGHRS, CDR2 YFSETQ. V was pared by 4 bases and J by 0 bases, with 9 bases of the junction left unmatched. The CDR3 DNA reads TGCGCCAGCAGCCACCCGGGACTAGCGGGGGGCGGAAGCACAGATACGCAGTATTTT. It specifies CASSHPGLAGGGSTDTQYF.

This chain links TRBV30 with TRBJ1-6; TRBD1 aligns across 9 bases. CDR1 and CDR2 (germline): GTSNPN, SVGIG (reference sequence). This CDR3 is 17 amino acids long. With 2 bases clipped from V and 4 bases from J, the junction kept 9 bases outside the gene matches. CDR3 amino acids: CAWSLFGTGSYNSPLHF. The CDR3 DNA is TGTGCCTGGAGTTTATTTGGGACAGGGAGTTATAATTCACCCCTCCACTTT.

The chain links TRBV9 to TRBJ2-7, with 10 nucleotides matching TRBD1. The V segment lost 3 bases and the J segment 3 bases; nucleotides outside the gene matches: 3. The CDR3 length is 14 residues. The germline CDR1 and CDR2 sequences are SGDLS and YYNGEE. The CDR3 region has the DNA TGTGCCAGCAGCGGGGACAGGGGCTACTACGAGCAGTACGTC. Translated, it gives CASSGDRGYYEQYV.

J is TRBJ2-7 and V is TRBV30, with a tentative D call TRBD2 (6 bases). CDR1 and CDR2 from the germline V gene are GTSNPN and SVGIG (reference sequence). V was pared by 2 bases and J by 1 base, with 9 bases between. The CDR3 sequence is 13 residues long. CDR3 region: CAWSRGESYEQYF. For the CDR3, the DNA is TGTGCCTGGAGTCGCGGGGAGTCCTACGAGCAGTACTTC. Combining the CDR3 with reference TRBV30 and TRBJ2-7 gives the whole variable domain SQTIHQWPATLVQPVGSPLSLECTVEGTSNPNLYWYRQAAGRGLQLLFYSVGIGQISSEVPQNLSASRPQDRQFILSSKKLLLSDSGFYLCAWSRGESYEQYFGPGTRLTVT.

The chain couples TRBV4-2 to TRBJ2-2; D remains ambiguous. Trimming cost V 0 bases and J 0 bases, with 14 bases left between them. The CDR3 consists of 18 residues. The germline V gene has CDR1 LGHNA and CDR2 YNFKEQ. DNA for the CDR3: TGTGCCAGCAGCCAAGATCTCGCTCGGGTCGCGAACACCGGGGAGCTGTTTTTT. It specifies CASSQDLARVANTGELFF.

The rearrangement links TRBV28 to TRBJ2-5; D possibly corresponds to TRBD1 (6 bases). The CDR3 spans 15 residues. The ends were cut back, 5 bases at V and 0 bases at J, with 13 bases in the middle. In germline, CDR1 is MDHEN, CDR2 SYDVKM. CDR3 coding DNA: TGTGCCAGCAGTCCACGGACAGAGTACCAAGAGACCCAGTACTTC. Encoded protein: CASSPRTEYQETQYF. The full variable domain, with the rest looked up from reference TRBV28 and TRBJ2-5, is DVKVTQSSRYLVKRTGEKVFLECVQDMDHENMFWYRQDPGLGLRLIYFSYDVKMKEKGDIPEGYSVSREKKERFSLILESASTNQTSMYLCASSPRTEYQETQYFGPGTRLLVL.

The J gene is TRBJ2-1, the V gene TRBV5-1; a weak D match, TRBD2 (5 bases). V was cut by 4 bases and J by 3 bases, with 23 bases left in between. The CDR3 extends over 18 amino acids. Germline CDR1 is SGHRS and CDR2 is YFSETQ. CDR3 DNA sequence: TGCGCCAGCAGCCCCGGACTGACCCTCACCGTCAGCTACAATGAGCAGTTCTTC. The encoded protein is CASSPGLTLTVSYNEQFF. Using reference TRBV5-1 and TRBJ2-1 for the parts outside the CDR3, the full variable domain is KAGVTQTPRYLIKTRGQQVTLSCSPISGHRSVSWYQQTPGQGLQFLFEYFSETQRNKGNFPGRFSGRQFSNSRSEMNVSTLELGDSALYLCASSPGLTLTVSYNEQFFGPGTRLTVL.

The chain recombines TRBV30 with TRBJ2-2, with 9 bases that match TRBD1. Germline-derived CDR1 and CDR2 are GTSNPN and SVGIG (reference sequence). V lost 2 bases and J lost 5; bases outside the gene matches: 12. The CDR3 is 17 amino acids. The CDR3 region has the DNA TGTGCCTGGAGTTATACAGGGGGCGGTTCGAGGACCGGGGAGCTGTTTTTT. Its translation: CAWSYTGGGSRTGELFF.

The chain uses TRBV6-5 and TRBJ2-1; D is possibly TRBD2 (7 bases). Germline V CDR1 and CDR2: MNHEY, SVGAGI. V was trimmed by 6 bases and J by 10 bases, leaving 16 bases between them. This CDR3 comprises 13 residues. This CDR3 is CASRGGGGLEQFF. The CDR3 DNA follows: TGTGCCAGCAGGGGAGGGGGGGGGTTGGAGCAGTTCTTC.

This clone has a handful of counts. The chain carries TRBV6-4 and TRBJ1-1; 7 bases line up with TRBD1. Germline lookup yields CDR1 MRHNA and CDR2 SNTAGT. CDR3 length equals 14 residues. The junction had 1 base not matched to a gene; V was cut back by 2 bases and J by 1 base. As DNA, the CDR3 is TGTGCCAGCAGTGACGGGACAGAGAACACTGAAGCTTTCTTT. Encoded protein: CASSDGTENTEAFF.

In its sample, this clone was seen a few times. This chain uses TRBV5-1 with TRBJ1-1; D gene ambiguous. The CDR3 loop spans 15 amino acids. The V gene's germline CDR1 is SGHRS and CDR2 YFSETQ. Trimming left V 2 bases short and J 0 bases short, with 11 bases between. Here the CDR3 reads CASSLGRIMNTEAFF. CDR3 nucleotides: TGCGCCAGCAGCTTAGGCAGGATCATGAACACTGAAGCTTTCTTT.

This chain joins TRBV14 and TRBJ2-3; D is ambiguous. Germline assignment: CDR1 SGHDN and CDR2 FVKESK. Trimming stripped 1 base from V and 7 bases from J, with 6 bases between. The CDR3 extends over 12 amino acids. In DNA form, the CDR3 reads TGTGCCAGCAGCCAAGTTCGTTATACGCAGTATTTT. It yields the protein CASSQVRYTQYF. Full variable domain (remainder filled in from reference TRBV14 and TRBJ2-3): EAGVTQFPSHSVIEKGQTVTLRCDPISGHDNLYWYRRVMGKEIKFLLHFVKESKQDESGMPNNRFLAERTGGTYSTLKVQPAELEDSGVYFCASSQVRYTQYFGPGTRLTVL.

This chain connects TRBV5-1 to TRBJ2-7; 7 positions agree with TRBD1. CDR1 and CDR2 (germline): SGHRS, YFSETQ. J gave up 2 bases and V 4 bases, and 6 bases lay outside the gene matches. This CDR3 is built from 14 residues. CDR3 region: CASSRDSFAYEQYF. CDR3 nucleotide sequence: TGCGCCAGCAGCCGGGACAGTTTTGCCTACGAGCAGTACTTC.

The chain has TRBV19 and TRBJ1-2; no clear D gene. V was shortened by 1 base and J by 1 base, with 7 bases between the two germline ends. The germline CDR1 and CDR2 sequences are LNHDA and SQIVND (reference sequence). The CDR3 totals 14 residues. CDR3 DNA: TGTGCCAGTAGTATAGTTGGCAGTAACTATGGCTACACCTTC. It specifies CASSIVGSNYGYTF.